The 8 T cell receptor beta chains listed next were all sequenced from one sample in a study of blood T cell repertoires in COVID-19. The repertoire was sequenced with immunoSEQ multiplex PCR; TCRdb's copy has only in-frame clones and lacks some. The top ten clones hold around 2% of a sample with over 75,000 clones, 80% to 90% of them seen once. Sequencing was performed on peripheral blood. The receptors come from a man aged 50 to 59 with COVID-19, enrolled during active disease.

V and J are TRBV5-5 and TRBJ1-4; D unclear. CDR3 length equals 15 residues. With 4 bases removed from V and 0 bases from J, the gap between germline ends came to 10 bases. In germline, CDR1 is SGHKS, CDR2 YYEKEE (reference sequence). The CDR3 DNA reads TGTGCCAGCAGCCGGAACAGTGCAACTAATGAAAAACTGTTTTTT. As protein: CASSRNSATNEKLFF. The full variable domain, rest sourced from reference TRBV5-5 and TRBJ1-4, is DAGVTQSPTHLIKTRGQQVTLRCSPISGHKSVSWYQQVLGQGPQFIFQYYEKEERGRGNFPDRFSARQFPNYSSELNVNALLLGDSALYLCASSRNSATNEKLFFGSGTQLSVL.

The V call is TRBV4-2, the J call TRBJ2-7; 7 bases are shared with TRBD2. J gave up 5 bases and V 6 bases, and 7 bases lay outside the gene matches. Germline-derived CDR1 and CDR2 are LGHNA and YNFKEQ. CDR3 length: 13 amino acids. The DNA of the CDR3 is TGTGCCAGCAGTCCAGGGACTAAGGACGAGCAGTACTTC. Its protein is CASSPGTKDEQYF.

The rearrangement joins TRBV9 to TRBJ1-6; 10 bases map to TRBD1. J gave up 9 bases and V 3 bases, and 9 bases lay outside the gene matches. Germline values: CDR1 SGDLS, CDR2 YYNGEE. CDR3 length: 16 residues. The CDR3 here is CASSATGQGTGSPLHF. The CDR3 DNA reads TGTGCCAGCAGCGCCACGGGACAGGGGACGGGTTCACCCCTCCACTTT.

V is TRBV6-2 or TRBV6-3 and J is TRBJ1-2; D ambiguous. This CDR3 has 13 residues. The V end was cut by 6 bases, the J end by 6 bases, with 14 bases between. CDR1 and CDR2 from the germline V gene are MNHEY and SVGEGT. The CDR3 DNA reads TGTGCCAGCAGCCCGGCGCCAGGAAATGGCTACACCTTC. Encoded protein: CASSPAPGNGYTF.

The chain combines TRBV6-5 with TRBJ1-6; TRBD1 is a possible D gene (6 bases). The V end lost 2 bases, the J end lost 8 bases, and 10 bases lay between the germline ends. CDR3 length: 14 amino acids. Germline CDR1 MNHEY, CDR2 SVGAGI. The CDR3 reads CASSYPGQYSPLHF. CDR3 DNA: TGTGCCAGCAGTTACCCCGGACAGTATTCACCCCTCCACTTT.

The chain couples TRBV12-5 to TRBJ2-1; TRBD1 might be the D (6 bases). The CDR3 contains 14 residues. The germline gives CDR1 LGHNT, CDR2 FRNRAP. V lost 1 base to trimming and J lost 6 bases, with 10 bases between them. CDR3: CASGLGGHTNEQFF. The CDR3 DNA reads as TGTGCTAGTGGTTTGGGGGGACACACCAATGAGCAGTTCTTC.

The chain joins TRBV28 to TRBJ1-4; 7 bases map to TRBD1. The CDR3 is 16 amino acids. With 5 bases clipped from V and 3 bases from J, the junction kept 9 bases outside the gene matches. Germline loops: CDR1 MDHEN, CDR2 SYDVKM. This CDR3 is CASSPGQKIANEKLFF. CDR3 nucleotide sequence: TGTGCCAGCAGTCCGGGACAGAAGATAGCTAATGAAAAACTGTTTTTT.

The chain combines TRBV28 with TRBJ2-1, with a weak D call TRBD2 (6 bases). The CDR3 has 15 residues. Trimming removed 5 bases from V and 4 bases from J, with 15 bases in between. Germline CDR1 MDHEN, CDR2 SYDVKM. CDR3 DNA: TGTGCCAGCAGTCGTTCCGCAGGGACTTACAATGAGCAGTTCTTC. This translates into CASSRSAGTYNEQFF.